A single T cell receptor beta chain is shown here with its context. The length of the CDR3 is 15 residues. With V trimmed by 4 bases and J by 10 bases, 8 bases remained unmatched. Looked up from germline, CDR1 is SGHNT and CDR2 is YENEEA. This entry comes from a study of blood T cell repertoires in COVID-19. Overall study context: PBMCs, B-cell-depleted T cells, or T cells provided the cDNA or gDNA that made up the material.

Profiling relied on immunoSEQ multiplex PCR, and the TCRdb table lists in-frame clones only, not all of them. Of roughly 80,000 clones listed, approximately 76% were seen once; the top ten hold roughly 15%. The TCR was taken from an older man with active or convalescent COVID-19. Sequencing was carried out using peripheral blood. This rearrangement joins TRBV11-3 to TRBJ2-1, with 12 bases aligning to TRBD1. The CDR3 sequence: CASSYPGTGGREQFF. The CDR3 DNA is TGTGCCAGCAGCTACCCCGGGACAGGGGGCAGGGAGCAGTTCTTC.